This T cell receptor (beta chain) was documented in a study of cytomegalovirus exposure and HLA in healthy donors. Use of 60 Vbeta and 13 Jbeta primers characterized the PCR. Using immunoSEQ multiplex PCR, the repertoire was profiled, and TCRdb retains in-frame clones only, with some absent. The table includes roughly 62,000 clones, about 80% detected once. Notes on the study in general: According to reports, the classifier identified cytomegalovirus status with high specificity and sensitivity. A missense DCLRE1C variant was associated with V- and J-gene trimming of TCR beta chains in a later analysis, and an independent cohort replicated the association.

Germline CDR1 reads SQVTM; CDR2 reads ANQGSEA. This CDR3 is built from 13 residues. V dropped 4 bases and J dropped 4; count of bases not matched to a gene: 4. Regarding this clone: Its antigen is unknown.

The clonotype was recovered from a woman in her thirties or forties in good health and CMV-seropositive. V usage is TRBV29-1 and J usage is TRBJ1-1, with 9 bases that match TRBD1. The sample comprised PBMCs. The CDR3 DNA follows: TGCAGCGTTGCGGGACAGGGAGGCACTGAAGCTTTCTTT. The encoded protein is CSVAGQGGTEAFF.